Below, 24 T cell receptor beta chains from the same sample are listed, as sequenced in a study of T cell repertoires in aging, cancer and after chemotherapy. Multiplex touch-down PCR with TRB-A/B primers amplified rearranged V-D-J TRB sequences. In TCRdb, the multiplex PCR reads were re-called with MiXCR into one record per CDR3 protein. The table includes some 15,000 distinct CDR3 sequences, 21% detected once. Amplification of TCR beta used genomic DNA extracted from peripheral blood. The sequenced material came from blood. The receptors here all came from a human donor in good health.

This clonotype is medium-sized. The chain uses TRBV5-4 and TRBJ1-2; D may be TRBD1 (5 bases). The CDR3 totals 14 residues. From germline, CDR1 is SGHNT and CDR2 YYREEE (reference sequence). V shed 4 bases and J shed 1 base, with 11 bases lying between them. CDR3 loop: CASSPGTVNYGYTF. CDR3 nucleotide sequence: TGTGCCAGCAGCCCCGGGACGGTTAACTATGGCTACACCTTC.

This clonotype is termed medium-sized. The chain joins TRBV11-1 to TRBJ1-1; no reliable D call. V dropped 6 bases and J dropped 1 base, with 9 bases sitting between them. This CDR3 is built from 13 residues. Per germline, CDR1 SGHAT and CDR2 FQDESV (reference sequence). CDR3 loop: CASSIRANTEAFF. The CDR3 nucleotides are TGTGCCAGCAGTATACGGGCGAACACTGAAGCTTTCTTT. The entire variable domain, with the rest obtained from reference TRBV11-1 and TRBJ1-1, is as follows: EAEVAQSPRYKITEKSQAVAFWCDPISGHATLYWYRQILGQGPELLVQFQDESVVDDSQLPKDRFSAERLKGVDSTLKIQPAELGDSAMYLCASSIRANTEAFFGQGTRLTVV.

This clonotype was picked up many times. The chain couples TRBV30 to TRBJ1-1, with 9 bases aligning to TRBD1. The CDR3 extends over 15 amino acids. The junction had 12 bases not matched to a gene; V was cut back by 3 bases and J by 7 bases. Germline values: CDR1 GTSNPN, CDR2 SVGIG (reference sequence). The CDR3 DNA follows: TGTGCCTGGAGAACCTTGGGGGGACAGGGCAGTGAAGCTTTCTTT. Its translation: CAWRTLGGQGSEAFF.

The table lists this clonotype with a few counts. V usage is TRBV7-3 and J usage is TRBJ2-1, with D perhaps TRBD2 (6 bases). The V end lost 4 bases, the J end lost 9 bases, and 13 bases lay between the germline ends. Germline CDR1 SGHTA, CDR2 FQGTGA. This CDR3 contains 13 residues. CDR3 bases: TGTGCCAGCAGCTCCCCTCCCGGGGGTGAGCAGTTCTTC. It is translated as CASSSPPGGEQFF.

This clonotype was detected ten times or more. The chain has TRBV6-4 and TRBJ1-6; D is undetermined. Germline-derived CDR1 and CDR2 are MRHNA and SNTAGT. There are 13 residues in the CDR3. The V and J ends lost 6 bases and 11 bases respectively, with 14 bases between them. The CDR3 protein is CASSGGFPAPLHF. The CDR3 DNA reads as TGTGCCAGCAGCGGCGGATTTCCAGCACCCCTCCACTTT.

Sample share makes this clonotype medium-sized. The CDR3 DNA sequence: TGTGCCTGGAGAGGAGGCAGCAATCAGCCCCAGCATTTT. This gives the protein CAWRGGSNQPQHF. V and J are TRBV30 and TRBJ1-5; no clear D gene. Trimming took 3 bases from V and 1 from J, leaving 7 bases between them. The CDR3 contains 13 residues. The V gene's germline CDR1 is GTSNPN and CDR2 SVGIG (reference sequence). The whole variable domain, remainder taken from reference TRBV30 and TRBJ1-5, is SQTIHQWPATLVQPVGSPLSLECTVEGTSNPNLYWYRQAAGRGLQLLFYSVGIGQISSEVPQNLSASRPQDRQFILSSKKLLLSDSGFYLCAWRGGSNQPQHFGDGTRLSIL.

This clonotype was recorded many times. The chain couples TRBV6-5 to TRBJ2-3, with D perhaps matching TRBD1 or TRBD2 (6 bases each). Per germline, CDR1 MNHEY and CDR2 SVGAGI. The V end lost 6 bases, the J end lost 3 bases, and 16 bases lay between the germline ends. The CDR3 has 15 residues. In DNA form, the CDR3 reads TGTGCCAGCAGCAAGAGGAGGGGGGCGACAGATACGCAGTATTTT. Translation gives CASSKRRGATDTQYF.

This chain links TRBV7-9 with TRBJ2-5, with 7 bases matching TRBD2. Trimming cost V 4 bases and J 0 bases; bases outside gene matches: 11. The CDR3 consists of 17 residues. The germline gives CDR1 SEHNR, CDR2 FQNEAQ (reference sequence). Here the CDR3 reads CASSSTPGLPYQETQYF. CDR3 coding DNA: TGTGCCAGCAGCTCAACTCCGGGACTACCGTACCAAGAGACCCAGTACTTC.

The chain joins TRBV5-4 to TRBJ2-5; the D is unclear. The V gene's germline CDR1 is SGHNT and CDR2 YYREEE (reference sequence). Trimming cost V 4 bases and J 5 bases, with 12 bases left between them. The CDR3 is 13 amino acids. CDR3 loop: CASSQDPSETQYF. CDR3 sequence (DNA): TGTGCCAGCAGCCAGGATCCATCCGAGACCCAGTACTTC. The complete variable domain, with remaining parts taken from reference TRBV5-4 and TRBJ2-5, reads ETGVTQSPTHLIKTRGQQVTLRCSSQSGHNTVSWYQQALGQGPQFIFQYYREEENGRGNFPPRFSGLQFPNYSSELNVNALELDDSALYLCASSQDPSETQYFGPGTRLLVL.

In DNA, the CDR3 is TGTGCCAGCAGCCCCCGTTGGGGGCTGGGTGGGAATTACAATGAGCAGTTCTTC. This gives the protein CASSPRWGLGGNYNEQFF. The chain carries TRBV5-5 and TRBJ2-1, with a tentative D call TRBD1 (6 bases). The V gene lost 4 bases and the J gene lost 4 bases, with 24 bases spanning the gap. CDR3 size: 18 residues. Looked up from germline, CDR1 is SGHKS and CDR2 is YYEKEE (reference sequence).

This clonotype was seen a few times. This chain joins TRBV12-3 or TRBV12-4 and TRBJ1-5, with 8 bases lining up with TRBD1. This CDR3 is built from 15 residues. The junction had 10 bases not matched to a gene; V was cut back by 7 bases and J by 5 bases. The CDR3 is CASTPVDRVDQPQHF. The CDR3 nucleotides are TGTGCCAGCACCCCGGTGGACAGGGTCGATCAGCCCCAGCATTTT.

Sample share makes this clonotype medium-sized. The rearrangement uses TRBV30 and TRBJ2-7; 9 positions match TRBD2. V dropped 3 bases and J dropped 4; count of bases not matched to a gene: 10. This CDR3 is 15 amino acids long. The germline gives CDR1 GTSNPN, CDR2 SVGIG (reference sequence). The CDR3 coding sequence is TGTGCCTGGAGGGGTGGGACTAGCAGCCGATACGAGCAGTACTTC. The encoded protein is CAWRGGTSSRYEQYF.

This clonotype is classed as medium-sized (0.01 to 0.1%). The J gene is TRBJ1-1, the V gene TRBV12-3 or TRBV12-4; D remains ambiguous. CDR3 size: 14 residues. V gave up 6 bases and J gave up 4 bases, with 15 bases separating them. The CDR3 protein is CASSPRTSGTEAFF. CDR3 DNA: TGTGCCAGCAGCCCTCGGACGAGTGGCACTGAAGCTTTCTTT.

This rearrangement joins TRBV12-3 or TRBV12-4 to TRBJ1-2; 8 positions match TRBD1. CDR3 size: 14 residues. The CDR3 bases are TGTGCTAGTGGTTTGAACAGGGGGGTCTATGGCTACACCTTC. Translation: CASGLNRGVYGYTF.

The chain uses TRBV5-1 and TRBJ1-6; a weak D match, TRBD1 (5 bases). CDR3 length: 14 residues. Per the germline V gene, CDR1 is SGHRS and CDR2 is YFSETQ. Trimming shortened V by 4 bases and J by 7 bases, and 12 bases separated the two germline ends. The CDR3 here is CASSTGPGNSPLHF. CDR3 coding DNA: TGCGCCAGCAGCACGGGACCGGGAAATTCACCCCTCCACTTT.

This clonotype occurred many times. The CDR3 region has the DNA TGTGCCTGGAGTGGACCGCGGGGCAATCAGCCCCAGCATTTT. It encodes CAWSGPRGNQPQHF. V and J are TRBV30 and TRBJ1-5; D remains ambiguous. CDR3 length equals 14 residues. Per germline, CDR1 GTSNPN and CDR2 SVGIG (reference sequence). V lost 1 base, J lost 2 bases, and 9 bases lay in between.

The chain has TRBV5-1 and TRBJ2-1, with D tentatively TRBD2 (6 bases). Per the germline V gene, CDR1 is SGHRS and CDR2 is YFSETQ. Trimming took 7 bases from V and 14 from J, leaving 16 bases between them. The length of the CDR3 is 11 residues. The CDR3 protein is CASPPTWGEFF. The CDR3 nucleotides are TGCGCCAGCCCCCCTACGTGGGGGGAGTTCTTC.

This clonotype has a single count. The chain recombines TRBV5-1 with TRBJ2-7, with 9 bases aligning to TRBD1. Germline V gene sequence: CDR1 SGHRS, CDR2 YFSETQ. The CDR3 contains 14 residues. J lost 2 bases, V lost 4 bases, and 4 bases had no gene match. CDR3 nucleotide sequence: TGCGCCAGCAGCCCAAGACAGGGGGCCTACGAGCAGTACTTC. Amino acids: CASSPRQGAYEQYF.

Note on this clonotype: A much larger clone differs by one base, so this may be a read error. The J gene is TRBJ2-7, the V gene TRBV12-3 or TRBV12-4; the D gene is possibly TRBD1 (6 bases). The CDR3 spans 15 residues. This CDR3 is CASSLSGTSSYKQYF. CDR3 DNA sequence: TGTGCCAGCAGTTTATCAGGGACAAGCTCCTACAAGCAGTACTTC.

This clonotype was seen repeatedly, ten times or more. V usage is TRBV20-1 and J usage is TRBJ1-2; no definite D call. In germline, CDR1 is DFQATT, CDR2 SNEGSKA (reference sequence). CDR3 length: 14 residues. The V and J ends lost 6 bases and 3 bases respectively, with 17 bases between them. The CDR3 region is CSAAEVVSDYGYTF. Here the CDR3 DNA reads TGCAGTGCCGCCGAAGTCGTTTCGGACTATGGCTACACCTTC.

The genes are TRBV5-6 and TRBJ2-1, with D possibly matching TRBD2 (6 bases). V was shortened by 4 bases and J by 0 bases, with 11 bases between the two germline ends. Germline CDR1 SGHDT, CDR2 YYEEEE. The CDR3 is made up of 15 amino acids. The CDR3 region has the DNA TGTGCCAGCAGCACGGGGGTTCCCTCCTACAATGAGCAGTTCTTC. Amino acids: CASSTGVPSYNEQFF.

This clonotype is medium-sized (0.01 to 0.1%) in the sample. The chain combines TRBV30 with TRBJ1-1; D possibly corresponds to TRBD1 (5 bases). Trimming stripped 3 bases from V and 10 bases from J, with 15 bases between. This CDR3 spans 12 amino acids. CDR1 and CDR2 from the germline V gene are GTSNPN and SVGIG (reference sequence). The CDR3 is CAWRGGEEGAFF. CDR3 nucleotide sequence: TGTGCCTGGAGAGGAGGGGAGGAGGGAGCTTTCTTT. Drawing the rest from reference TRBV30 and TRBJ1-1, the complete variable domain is SQTIHQWPATLVQPVGSPLSLECTVEGTSNPNLYWYRQAAGRGLQLLFYSVGIGQISSEVPQNLSASRPQDRQFILSSKKLLLSDSGFYLCAWRGGEEGAFFGQGTRLTVV.

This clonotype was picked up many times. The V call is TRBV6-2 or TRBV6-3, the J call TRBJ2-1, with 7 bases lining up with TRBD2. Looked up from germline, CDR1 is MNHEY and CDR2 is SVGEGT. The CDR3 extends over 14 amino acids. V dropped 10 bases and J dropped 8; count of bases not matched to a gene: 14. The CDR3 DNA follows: TGTGCCATCAAAGGTGCGGGGGAGATGGATGAGCAGTTCTTC. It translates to CAIKGAGEMDEQFF.

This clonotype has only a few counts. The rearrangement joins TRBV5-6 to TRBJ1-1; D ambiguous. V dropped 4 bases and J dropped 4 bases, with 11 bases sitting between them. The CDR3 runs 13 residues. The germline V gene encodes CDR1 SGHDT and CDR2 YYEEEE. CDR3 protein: CASSLNPSTEAFF. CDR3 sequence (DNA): TGTGCCAGCAGCCTAAATCCAAGCACTGAAGCTTTCTTT.